This T cell receptor (beta chain) derives from a study of T cell repertoires in ileal Crohn's disease. In germline, CDR1 is MDHEN, CDR2 SYDVKM. The V end was cut by 6 bases, the J end by 5 bases, with 19 bases between. The length of the CDR3 is 15 residues. The assay was immunoSEQ multiplex PCR, and TCRdb's table has in-frame clones only and misses some. Of roughly 7,400 clones listed, approximately 74% are singletons. Time point noted: neoterminal ileum biopsy at postoperative endoscopy, about 6 months after surgery. The chain couples TRBV28 to TRBJ2-5; D is perhaps TRBD2 (6 bases). Sequencing was performed on ileal tissue. The TCR sequence derives from an adult with Crohn's disease. The CDR3 nucleotides read TGTGCCAGCAGAACGGGGGAATTACAAGTGGAGACCCAGTACTTC. It specifies CASRTGELQVETQYF.